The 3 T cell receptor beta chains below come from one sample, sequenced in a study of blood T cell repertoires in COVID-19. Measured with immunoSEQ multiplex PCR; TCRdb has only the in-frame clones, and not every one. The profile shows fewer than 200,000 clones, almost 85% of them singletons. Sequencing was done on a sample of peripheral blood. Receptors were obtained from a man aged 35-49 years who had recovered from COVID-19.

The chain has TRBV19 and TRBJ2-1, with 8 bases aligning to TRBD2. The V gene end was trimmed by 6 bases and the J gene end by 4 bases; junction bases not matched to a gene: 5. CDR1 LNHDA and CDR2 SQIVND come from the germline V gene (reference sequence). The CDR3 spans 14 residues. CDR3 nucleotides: TGTGCCAGTAGCGGGAGGGCCTGGTACAATGAGCAGTTCTTC. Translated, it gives CASSGRAWYNEQFF. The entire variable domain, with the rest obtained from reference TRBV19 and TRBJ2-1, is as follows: DGGITQSPKYLFRKEGQNVTLSCEQNLNHDAMYWYRQDPGQGLRLIYYSQIVNDFQKGDIAEGYSVSREKKESFPLTVTSAQKNPTAFYLCASSGRAWYNEQFFGPGTRLTVL.

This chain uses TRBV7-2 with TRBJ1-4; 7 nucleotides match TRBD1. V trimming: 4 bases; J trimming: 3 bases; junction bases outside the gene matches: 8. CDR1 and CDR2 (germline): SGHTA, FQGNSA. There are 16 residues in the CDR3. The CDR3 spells CASSSTGLEANEKLFF. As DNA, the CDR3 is TGTGCCAGCAGCTCGACAGGGCTTGAAGCTAATGAAAAACTGTTTTTT.

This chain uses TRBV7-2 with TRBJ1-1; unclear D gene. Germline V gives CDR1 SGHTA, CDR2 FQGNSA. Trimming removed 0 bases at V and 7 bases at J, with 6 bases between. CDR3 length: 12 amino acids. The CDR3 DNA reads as TGTGCCAGCAGCTTAGCGACGGGTGAAGCTTTCTTT. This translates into CASSLATGEAFF.